This TCR beta chain was captured by sequencing in a study of T cells in Graves' hyperthyroidism and ophthalmopathy. Amplification of TCR beta CDR3 regions was performed using RNA transcripts as template. Using the HTBI primer set, a first-round RT-PCR was run on the TCR CDR3. TCRdb re-analysed the multiplex PCR reads in MiXCR, keeping a single row per CDR3 protein. Seen here are approximately 370,000 distinct CDR3 sequences, about a sixth observed once, and the top ten hold more than 30%. Germline V gene lookup returns CDR1 MDHEN and CDR2 SYDVKM. J was trimmed by 2 bases and V by 5 bases; bases with no gene match: 7. CDR3 size: 16 residues.

The material sequenced was blood. The chain employs TRBV28 and TRBJ2-3, with TRBD2 matching 10 bases. The source is a woman aged 30 to 39 with Graves' hyperthyroidism that later progressed to Graves' ophthalmopathy. For the CDR3, the DNA is TGTGCCAGCAGTCGATGGACTAGCGGTCTCACAGATACGCAGTATTTT. As protein: CASSRWTSGLTDTQYF.